Each of the 16 T cell receptor beta chains below was sequenced from the same sample in a study of EBV T-cell therapy then PD-1 blockade in nasopharyngeal carcinoma. The antigens for these receptors are not known. As to treatment: AdE1-LMPpoly-expanded autologous EBV-specific T-cell therapy followed by anti-PD-1 nivolumab. Method: immunoSEQ multiplex PCR; TCRdb's copy keeps in-frame clones and lacks some. Altogether about 17,000 clones are present, roughly 88% being singletons, with the ten largest covering approximately 28%. Here the sequenced sample was CD8+ T cells from blood, taken at day 0 from a patient whose treatment included autologous EBV-specific T cells and nivolumab. The receptors shown here come from a man aged 35-49 years with nasopharyngeal carcinoma.

The chain carries TRBV19 and TRBJ2-3, with D hard to call. The V end lost 7 bases, the J end lost 2 bases, and 10 bases lay between the germline ends. The CDR3 totals 13 residues. Germline V gives CDR1 LNHDA, CDR2 SQIVND (reference sequence). CDR3 sequence: CASTPQSTDTQYF. CDR3 bases: TGTGCCAGTACCCCCCAATCCACAGATACGCAGTATTTT.

The chain uses TRBV4-2 and TRBJ2-3, with D tentatively TRBD2 (6 bases). This CDR3 has 16 amino acids. The germline V and J ends were trimmed by 0 bases and 9 bases, with 19 bases remaining between them. Germline V gene sequence: CDR1 LGHNA, CDR2 YNFKEQ. CDR3 region: CASSQEFLLGRGTQYF. The CDR3 DNA is TGTGCCAGCAGCCAAGAATTTTTACTCGGGCGGGGCACGCAGTATTTT.

DNA of the CDR3: TGTGCCAGCAGGATTAGCGGAAGCTCCTACAATGAGCAGTTCTTC. Amino acids: CASRISGSSYNEQFF. The rearrangement links TRBV7-9 to TRBJ2-1; D is perhaps TRBD2 (6 bases). V was cut by 6 bases and J by 0 bases, with 12 bases left in between. Looked up from germline, CDR1 is SEHNR and CDR2 is FQNEAQ (reference sequence). The CDR3 totals 15 residues.

The count of this clone is one. V and J are TRBV4-3 and TRBJ2-5; D is perhaps TRBD1 or TRBD2 (6 bases each). This CDR3 has 16 residues. CDR1 and CDR2 (germline): LGHNA, YSLEER. The V end was cut by 2 bases, the J end by 4 bases, with 17 bases between. The chain's CDR3 is CASSQIRTGARETQYF. The CDR3 coding sequence is TGCGCCAGCAGCCAAATCAGGACGGGGGCAAGAGAGACCCAGTACTTC.

This chain joins TRBV6-2 or TRBV6-3 and TRBJ2-7, with TRBD2 matching over 7 bases. The CDR3 length is 15 residues. Losses at the gene ends were 5 bases for V and 4 bases for J; bases not matched to a gene: 11. The V gene's germline CDR1 is MNHEY and CDR2 SVGEGT. This CDR3 reads CASSKGTGGSYEQYF. The DNA for the CDR3 is TGTGCCAGCAGTAAAGGGACCGGGGGGTCGTACGAGCAGTACTTC.

V and J are TRBV4-3 and TRBJ1-2; D unresolved. The germline V gene encodes CDR1 LGHNA and CDR2 YSLEER. Trimming took 0 bases from V and 0 from J, leaving 14 bases between them. CDR3 size: 17 residues. The CDR3 region is CASSQDGPVGANYGYTF. CDR3 nucleotide sequence: TGCGCCAGCAGCCAAGATGGCCCCGTGGGAGCTAACTATGGCTACACCTTC.

The CDR3 DNA reads as TGTGCCAGCAGTCGGGGGGGCTCCTACAATGAGCAGTTCTTC. This gives the protein CASSRGGSYNEQFF. The rearrangement links TRBV7-9 to TRBJ2-1, with 8 nucleotides matching TRBD2. Germline assignment: CDR1 SEHNR and CDR2 FQNEAQ (reference sequence). CDR3 length: 14 amino acids. With V trimmed by 6 bases and J by 0 bases, 1 base remained unmatched.

The gene calls are TRBV27 and TRBJ1-1; 8 nucleotides agree with TRBD1. J gave up 5 bases and V 1 base, and 12 bases lay outside the gene matches. The germline gives CDR1 MNHEY, CDR2 SMNVEV (reference sequence). This CDR3 comprises 17 residues. In nucleotides, the CDR3 is TGTGCCAGCAGTTTATACCCCCCGGGCAGGGGGCGAACTGAAGCTTTCTTT. This gives the protein CASSLYPPGRGRTEAFF.

The V call is TRBV20-1, the J call TRBJ2-7; no clear D. Trimming removed 3 bases from V and 0 bases from J, with 12 bases in between. Germline CDR1 and CDR2: DFQATT and SNEGSKA (reference sequence). The CDR3 runs to 14 residues. CDR3 amino acids: CSASWSVSSYEQYF. The CDR3 coding sequence is TGCAGTGCTAGTTGGTCAGTCAGCTCCTACGAGCAGTACTTC.

The gene calls are TRBV28 and TRBJ2-1; D gene uncertain. The CDR3 sequence is 15 residues long. Trimming removed 6 bases at V and 4 bases at J, with 16 bases between. Germline CDR1 is MDHEN and CDR2 is SYDVKM. Here the CDR3 DNA reads TGTGCCAGCAGCTCTACTTGGAAAGAATACAATGAGCAGTTCTTC. It yields the protein CASSSTWKEYNEQFF. Combining the CDR3 with reference TRBV28 and TRBJ2-1 gives the whole variable domain DVKVTQSSRYLVKRTGEKVFLECVQDMDHENMFWYRQDPGLGLRLIYFSYDVKMKEKGDIPEGYSVSREKKERFSLILESASTNQTSMYLCASSSTWKEYNEQFFGPGTRLTVL.

This clone was counted a single time. The chain carries TRBV4-1 and TRBJ1-5; 8 bases line up with TRBD1. Trimming took 3 bases from V and 7 from J; bases not matched to a gene: 14. The CDR3 runs 17 residues. Germline CDR1 reads MGHRA; CDR2 reads YSYEKL. CDR3 coding DNA: TGCGCCAGCAGCCATTTCTTAACCCAGGGGGCAGGGCAGCCCCAGCATTTT. It specifies CASSHFLTQGAGQPQHF.

The V gene is TRBV2, the J gene TRBJ1-2; 9 bases line up with TRBD1. The V gene's germline CDR1 is SNHLY and CDR2 FYNNEI. The CDR3 sequence is 15 residues long. V was clipped by 6 bases and J by 1 base; unmatched bases: 6. CDR3 in DNA: TGTGCCAGCAGCTGGACAGGGGATCTTAACTATGGCTACACCTTC. Residues: CASSWTGDLNYGYTF.

The chain joins TRBV4-1 to TRBJ2-1; D is unresolved. V lost 0 bases and J lost 7, with 16 bases in between. The germline gives CDR1 MGHRA, CDR2 YSYEKL. This CDR3 is 16 amino acids long. CDR3 region: CASSQDLRSLVNEQFF. The CDR3 DNA reads TGCGCCAGCAGCCAAGATCTTAGGTCCCTAGTAAATGAGCAGTTCTTC.

The chain recombines TRBV5-1 with TRBJ2-7, with 10 bases aligning to TRBD1. CDR1 is SGHRS and CDR2 is YFSETQ in the germline V gene. The CDR3 totals 14 residues. V was pared by 4 bases and J by 7 bases, with 8 bases of the junction left unmatched. The CDR3 bases are TGCGCCAGCAGCCTAAGACAGGGGGCTGGAGAGCAGTACTTC. Protein sequence: CASSLRQGAGEQYF.

The rearrangement links TRBV25-1 to TRBJ2-5; the match to TRBD1 covers 7 bases. This CDR3 has 15 residues. Germline V gene data show CDR1 as MGHDK and CDR2 as SYGVNS. The trim removed 5 bases at V and 1 base at J, leaving 7 bases unmatched. CDR3 loop: CASSPWDSIQETQYF. CDR3 nucleotide sequence: TGTGCCAGCAGTCCTTGGGACAGTATCCAAGAGACCCAGTACTTC.

The rearrangement joins TRBV12-3 or TRBV12-4 to TRBJ2-4; D may correspond to TRBD1 or TRBD2 (5 bases each). V lost 6 bases and J lost 14, with 17 bases in between. This CDR3 contains 12 residues. The CDR3 sequence is CASSGDAKSEYF. CDR3 nucleotides: TGTGCCAGCAGCGGGGACGCCAAATCAGAGTACTTC.